A selection of T cell receptor beta chains follows, all from one sample in a study of response to subunit inactivated influenza vaccine. TCRdb independently ran MiXCR on the RT-PCR reads; one entry per CDR3 protein. The sample holds about 570,000 distinct CDR3 sequences, about 11% seen once. These data were likewise used in another study, on T cells expressing NK-cell markers.

The starting material was PBMCs from blood, obtained on the day of vaccination. These receptors all come from a man between 50 and 59 years old who received an inactivated influenza vaccine. CDR3s include the opening cysteine and the closing phenylalanine or tryptophan. Fields, in order: clone size, V gene, J gene, D gene, CDR3 DNA, CDR3 protein. The D gene is left open where the match is weak. Clone size is shown for a subset of rows, as once, few, many or a class of expanded clone.

many	TRBV11-2	TRBJ2-4	-	TGTGCCAGCAGCACCGACAAATTAGCCAAAAACATTCAGTACTTC	CASSTDKLAKNIQYF
few	TRBV12-3/TRBV12-4	TRBJ2-1	TRBD2	TGTGCCAGCAAGAATAGCGGGGCGGCCTACAATGAGCAGTTCTTC	CASKNSGAAYNEQFF
many	TRBV27	TRBJ2-3	TRBD2	TGTGCCAGCAGTTTGACTAGCGGCCTAGGGACGCAGTATTTT	CASSLTSGLGTQYF
few	TRBV7-2	TRBJ2-1	-	TGTGCCAGCAGCCAGACGACTCTCTACAATGAGCAGTTCTTC	CASSQTTLYNEQFF
-	TRBV15	TRBJ2-3	TRBD2	TGTGCCACCAGCAGAGATTTCAAGCGGGGGGGGACAGATACGCAGTATTTT	CATSRDFKRGGTDTQYF
many	TRBV12-3/TRBV12-4	TRBJ1-4	TRBD1	TGTGCCAGCAGTTTATCAGGGGGCGGTGAAAAACTGTTTTTT	CASSLSGGGEKLFF
few	TRBV6-2/TRBV6-3	TRBJ2-1	-	TGTGCCAGCAAAAAGGGCGGATCCATTAATGAGCAGTTCTTC	CASKKGGSINEQFF
few	TRBV5-1	TRBJ2-1	TRBD1	TGCGCCAGCAGAAAGGGGACAGGGGGGTATGAGCAGTTCTTC	CASRKGTGGYEQFF
-	TRBV30	TRBJ2-1	-	TGTGCCGGGGCCCACAATGAGCAGTTCTTC	CAGAHNEQFF
-	TRBV5-1	TRBJ2-3	-	TGCGCCAGCAGCTTGCCCGCGGTCCCAGATACGCAGTATTTT	CASSLPAVPDTQYF
-	TRBV4-3	TRBJ2-7	-	TGCGCCAGCAGCCAGAGCGTCAGGATGCACAACGAGCAGTACTTC	CASSQSVRMHNEQYF
few	TRBV14	TRBJ2-4	-	TGTGCCAGCAGTACTCTGGGGGCGGGAAACATTCAGTACTTC	CASSTLGAGNIQYF
few	TRBV14	TRBJ2-2	-	TGTGCCAGCAGTCCGCCCGCGAACACCGGGGAGCTGTTTTTT	CASSPPANTGELFF
once	TRBV6-2/TRBV6-3	TRBJ2-3	-	TGTGCCAGCAGTTACTCGATAGGGTACGCCTCAAGCGCAGATACGCAGTATTTT	CASSYSIGYASSADTQYF
-	TRBV20-1	TRBJ2-7	-	TGCAGTGCTAGGGACCTCCGGGCGGGCTCCTACGAGCAGTACTTC	CSARDLRAGSYEQYF
-	TRBV6-5	TRBJ2-1	-	TGTGCCAGCAGTTACACGCGGGACCAGAGGTCACAGTTCTTC	CASSYTRDQRSQFF
once	TRBV7-2	TRBJ2-1	-	TGTGCCAGCAGCCCGGGCGCCTCCTACAATGAGCAGTTCTTC	CASSPGASYNEQFF
few	TRBV29-1	TRBJ2-7	-	TGCAGCGTTGTCCAGCAGGGCTACGAGCAGTACTTC	CSVVQQGYEQYF
many	TRBV5-1	TRBJ2-4	-	TGCGCCAGCAGCTTGGCCACAGGGAGCACCCAAAACATTCAGTACTTC	CASSLATGSTQNIQYF
-	TRBV29-1	TRBJ2-3	-	TGCAGCGTTGAAGAAACAGATACGCAGTATTTT	CSVEETDTQYF
-	TRBV3-1	TRBJ2-7	TRBD2	TGTGCCAGCAGCCATACTAGCGGGCTCTCCTACGAGCAGTACTTC	CASSHTSGLSYEQYF
many	TRBV28	TRBJ2-7	-	TGTGCCAGCAGTTCCCTTTTTTACGAGCAGTACTTC	CASSSLFYEQYF
-	TRBV27	TRBJ1-1	-	TGTGCCAGCAGTTTAAGGGGGGGCTACGGGACTGAAGCTTTCTTT	CASSLRGGYGTEAFF
-	TRBV20-1	TRBJ2-1	TRBD1	TGCAGTGCTAGCGGTAGGGACAGATTTATCAATGAGCAGTTCTTC	CSASGRDRFINEQFF
few	TRBV6-2/TRBV6-3	TRBJ1-6	-	TGTGCCAGCAGTACCTACAAAAATTCACCCCTCCACTTT	CASSTYKNSPLHF
many	TRBV29-1	TRBJ2-6	-	TGCAGCGTTGAAGATACTCCGGGGGTGGCCGGGGCCAACGTCCTGACTTTC	CSVEDTPGVAGANVLTF
few	TRBV20-1	TRBJ2-1	-	TGCAGTGCTAGAGAGAGGGGGTACAATGAGCAGTTCTTC	CSARERGYNEQFF
-	TRBV4-3	TRBJ2-7	-	TGCGCCAGCAGCCAAGATCTGGAGACAGGTCGGGAGCAGTACTTC	CASSQDLETGREQYF
-	TRBV20-1	TRBJ2-7	-	TGCAGTGCTACTCCGACTGGTTCCTACGAGCAGTACTTC	CSATPTGSYEQYF
few	TRBV12-3/TRBV12-4	TRBJ1-2	TRBD1	TGTGCCAGCAGTTCACAAGGGGGCGGGGGCTACACCTTC	CASSSQGGGGYTF
-	TRBV3-1	TRBJ1-3	TRBD1	TGTGCCAGCAGCCAAGATCCCAGAGGGGGCTGGGGCTCTGGAAACACCATATATTTT	CASSQDPRGGWGSGNTIYF
many	TRBV7-9	TRBJ2-7	-	TGTGCCAGCAGCTCTAGACAGCCCGCTACCTACGAGCAGTACTTC	CASSSRQPATYEQYF
few	TRBV7-2	TRBJ2-1	-	TGTGCCAGCAGCTTAAAGAAGTCTTACAATGAGCAGTTCTTC	CASSLKKSYNEQFF
few	TRBV29-1	TRBJ2-7	TRBD1	TGCAGCGTTGAGTTGGACAGGGACTACGAGCAGTACTTC	CSVELDRDYEQYF
-	TRBV20-1	TRBJ1-2	-	TGCAGTGCTAGAGTTCGGGGGGGCTATGGCTACACCTTC	CSARVRGGYGYTF
-	TRBV6-5	TRBJ2-7	-	TGTGCCAGCAGTTACCGTCCCTCCGGGGGTTACTACGAGCAGTACTTC	CASSYRPSGGYYEQYF
-	TRBV20-1	TRBJ1-3	TRBD1	TGCAGTGTCCCGGACAGGGACTCTGGAAACACCATATATTTT	CSVPDRDSGNTIYF